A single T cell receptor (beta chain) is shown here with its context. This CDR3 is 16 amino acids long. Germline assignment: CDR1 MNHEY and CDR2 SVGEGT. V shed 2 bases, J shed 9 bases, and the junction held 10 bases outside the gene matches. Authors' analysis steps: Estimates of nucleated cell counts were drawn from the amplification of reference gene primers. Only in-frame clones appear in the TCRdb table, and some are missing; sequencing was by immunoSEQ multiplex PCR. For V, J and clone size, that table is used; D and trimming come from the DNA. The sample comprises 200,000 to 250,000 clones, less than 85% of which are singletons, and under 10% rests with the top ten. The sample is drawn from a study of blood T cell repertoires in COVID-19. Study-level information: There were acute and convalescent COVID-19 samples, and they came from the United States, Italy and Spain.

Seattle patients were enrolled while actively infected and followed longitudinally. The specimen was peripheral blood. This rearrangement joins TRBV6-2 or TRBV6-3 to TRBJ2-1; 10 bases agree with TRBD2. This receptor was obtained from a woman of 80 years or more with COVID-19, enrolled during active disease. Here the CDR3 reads CASSYVASGSSGEQFF. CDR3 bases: TGTGCCAGCAGTTACGTGGCTAGCGGGAGTTCGGGTGAGCAGTTCTTC.